This T cell receptor (beta chain) originates from a study of T cell repertoires in cytomegalovirus infection. For the study at large: Recently identified HLA-C-restricted CMV epitopes were among the peptides used. Through public TCR beta signatures, both CMV infection and matching HLA type were indicated. Study-wide findings and caveats: It was HLA-C-restricted CMV-specific TCR beta clonotypes that dominated the response ex vivo. Accumulated public TCR beta family frequency recognized individuals carrying CMV together with the relevant HLA.

Regarding this clonotype: Its antigen is still unknown.

Each CDR3 protein is one row after TCRdb ran MiXCR on the reads. This table holds 140,000 to 150,000 distinct CDR3 sequences, more than 30% found once. CDR1 and CDR2 (germline): DFQATT, SNEGSKA (reference sequence). With 3 bases removed from V and 0 bases from J, the gap between germline ends came to 9 bases. The CDR3 is made up of 14 amino acids. The sequences come from CD8+ T cells from cultured PBMCs, collected from culture after CMV antigen stimulation. The TCR comes from a human donor in good health (CMV status not recorded). Some clones in this sample may be carry-over from other donors' samples. The V gene is TRBV20-1, the J gene TRBJ2-1, with D tentatively TRBD2 (5 bases). CDR3 sequence reads: CSASRGSSYNEQFF. The CDR3 DNA reads TGCAGTGCTAGTCGGGGTAGCTCCTACAATGAGCAGTTCTTC.